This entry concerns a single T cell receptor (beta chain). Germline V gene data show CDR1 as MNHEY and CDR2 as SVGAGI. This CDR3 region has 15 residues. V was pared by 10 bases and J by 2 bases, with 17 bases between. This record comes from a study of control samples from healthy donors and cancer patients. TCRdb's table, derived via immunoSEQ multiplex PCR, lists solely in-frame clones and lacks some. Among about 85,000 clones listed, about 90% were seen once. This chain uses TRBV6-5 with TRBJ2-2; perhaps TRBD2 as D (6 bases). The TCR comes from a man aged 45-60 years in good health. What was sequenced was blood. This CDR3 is CATRTTEINTGELFF. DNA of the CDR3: TGTGCCACCAGGACTACCGAGATTAACACCGGGGAGCTGTTTTTT.